This T cell receptor beta chain was recorded in a study of shared clonotypes between healthy human individuals (dated by TCRdb to 2018 to 2021). Background on the whole study: The cohort comprised a couple of women and a few men aged 18 to 49 years. Libraries were prepared and TCR repertoires were sequenced by different laboratories using diverse techniques, in order to increase sequencing depth and limit assay-specific biases. To estimate repertoire size and how much clonotype sharing occurs between individuals, the study deeply sequenced the blood TCR repertoires of several healthy adults. Per donor, three plates each were used for CD4 naive and CD4 memory, two for CD8 naive, and one for CD8 memory. Each donor's leukapheresis produced roughly between roughly 0.85 and 9.5 billion PBMCs. General study outcomes and caveats: Sampling was restricted to blood, and TCR repertoires in tissue are likely to differ from TCR repertoires in blood. Because the study included only a small number of donors, the genetic and exposure-history diversity represented was limited. Naive subsets generally had larger estimated clonotype richness than memory subsets. Compared with non-shared clonotypes, the clonotypes found in all four sorted-subset donors had higher generation probabilities. Based on pairwise subsampling, the degree of clonotype sharing among donors was expected to be affected by sequencing depth. Sharing across a few donors was observed for approximately 5% of naive CD4, less than 4% of naive CD8, 2% to 2.5% of memory CD4, and less than 0.45% of memory CD8 clonotypes. Even with the large sequencing depth, rarefaction of the sorted-subset datasets indicated that sequencing was incomplete.

This clone was seen once. Its antigen target is currently unknown. Per-base qualities were not stored, and no clone one base away is much larger. Measured from the cysteine to the phenylalanine, the CDR3 is 12 residues long. Just CDR3 DNA is preserved here, 36 bases in frame from base 1. CDR1 and CDR2, per the germline V gene, are MDHEN and SYDVKM. V is cut by 5 bases and J by 5 bases, and the space between the germline ends is 10 bases. CD8 naive samples consisted of CD45RO-negative cells that were positively selected for CCR7, yielding a CD45RA+CCR7+ population without TemRA cells. The donors were healthy, HIV-negative adults with no recently reported acute infections or vaccinations. Every donor was a Caucasian adult residing in Nashville, Tennessee, USA. Blood was collected by leukapheresis, and PBMCs were isolated by Ficoll-Histopaque density gradient centrifugation and then cryopreserved in liquid nitrogen vapor phase. Analytical flow cytometry was used to check the purity and quantity of every magnetically sorted T cell population. From each sorted fraction, genomic DNA was isolated and quantified by UV absorbance on a Nanodrop 2000c.

Using the deep immunoSEQ assay, TCR CDR3 regions were amplified from genomic DNA by multiplex PCR. Extracted genomic DNA from each cell subset was spread evenly across all wells of several immunoSEQ 96-well plates, with each plate serving as a replicate. For sorted subsets, each replicate PCR was loaded with approximately 200 ng genomic DNA, equivalent to 30,000 or so T cell genomes. Purified libraries were quantified with a Qubit 3.0 fluorometer, sized on a Bioanalyzer 2100, and re-quantified with the KAPA Library Quantification kit. Every immunoSEQ 96-well plate was sequenced on a dedicated single-read 150-cycle Illumina NextSeq 550 flow cell. From the authors' description of their analysis: The immunoSEQ output contained only junctional sequences without quality scores, so filtering could not match that applied to full-length reads. To assign V/J genes and CDR3, sequences were annotated against IMGT germline references using PyIR, a Python wrapper for IgBLAST v1.9. Reads were removed for weak V/J assignments (E-value above 1e-6), missing CDR3, stop codons, out-of-frame junctions, or ambiguous translated residues. V3J clonotypes were defined by identical inferred V gene, J gene, and CDR3 amino acid sequence. Percentage overlap between repertoires was calculated by dividing the number of shared unique clonotypes by the size of the smaller repertoire. Three approaches were used to assess repertoire richness: RTK rarefaction, the Chao1 estimator, and Recon v2.1 estimates of unobserved clonotypes. Generation probabilities for all TCRbeta clonotypes obtained by the gDNA method from a handful of donors were computed using OLGA. TCRdb limited this immuneACCESS table to in-frame rearrangements with V and J called. A share of clones is missing; checked studies link under half to unresolved V genes, and the rest is unexplained. Clone size and V and J calls were adopted from that table, with D and trimming inferred from the DNA. The sample data list around 610,000 clones, and approximately 96% of these were observed just once. The top ten clones comprise about 0.12% of the sample.

Rearrangement joined TRBV28 to TRBJ2-7; a tentative D call is TRBD2 (6 bases match). The sequence derives from a woman aged 25 to 39 in good health. The material sequenced was naive CD8+ T cells sorted from blood. In the paper's terms, the cell subset or site label means: CD45RA+CCR7+. The CDR3 reads CASSAGFDEQYF. The sequence in DNA is TGTGCCAGCAGTGCGGGATTCGACGAGCAGTACTTC.